One and the same sample provided the 22 T cell receptor beta chains below, sequenced in a study of Ad26.COV2.S vaccination and SARS-CoV-2 variants. Assay: immunoSEQ multiplex PCR; the TCRdb copy retains only in-frame clones and omits some. The repertoire holds roughly 300,000 clones, with about 88% as singletons. Specified treatment: around 19 received Ad26.COV2.S at low or high dose, single or two shots; 5 received placebo; per-sample allocation not given. Sampling was done on day 63 after the first vaccine or placebo injection. This specimen consisted of peripheral blood, obtained in a trial of Ad26.COV2.S vaccine versus placebo. All receptors come from a person aged 18 to 59 who received the Ad26.COV2.S COVID-19 vaccine or a placebo.

The genes are TRBV11-2 and TRBJ2-7; unclear D gene. Germline V lookup: CDR1 SGHAT, CDR2 FQNNGV. V lost 3 bases, J lost 1 base, and 10 bases lay in between. CDR3 size: 14 residues. CDR3 in amino acids: CASSLYRISYEQYF. The CDR3 DNA reads as TGTGCCAGCAGCTTGTACAGAATATCCTACGAGCAGTACTTC.

Only one count was recorded for this clone. The chain uses TRBV29-1 and TRBJ1-1; D call uncertain. The CDR3 sequence is 11 residues long. V was shortened by 5 bases and J by 3 bases, with 7 bases between the two germline ends. CDR1 SQVTM and CDR2 ANQGSEA come from the germline V gene. Here the CDR3 DNA reads TGCAGCGTTTCCCCAGACACTGAAGCTTTCTTT. It specifies CSVSPDTEAFF.

This chain joins TRBV6-2 or TRBV6-3 and TRBJ1-5; the D gene is possibly TRBD1 (5 bases). Germline V gene sequence: CDR1 MNHEY, CDR2 SVGEGT. The CDR3 consists of 16 residues. Between the trimmed V and J ends, which lost 5 bases and 3 bases, there was a span of 17 bases. The CDR3 DNA follows: TGTGCCAGCAGTCTACCGGGACGGGCCTCCAATCAGCCCCAGCATTTT. Encoded protein: CASSLPGRASNQPQHF.

Comment on this clone: Other DNA sequences in the sample encode the same CDR3. The chain uses TRBV9 and TRBJ1-6, with TRBD1 matching 7 bases. Per the germline V gene, CDR1 is SGDLS and CDR2 is YYNGEE. Germline trimming cut 3 bases from V and 4 bases from J; bases unmatched to any gene: 4. The CDR3 loop spans 15 amino acids. DNA for the CDR3: TGTGCCAGCAGCGCCCGGGACAGTTATAATTCACCCCTCCACTTT. Translating gives CASSARDSYNSPLHF.

This chain links TRBV27 with TRBJ1-4; no firm D call. The length of the CDR3 is 13 residues. V lost 5 bases, J lost 7 bases, and 11 bases lay in between. Germline assignment: CDR1 MNHEY and CDR2 SMNVEV (reference sequence). The chain's CDR3 is CASSIRRTEKLFF. CDR3 sequence (DNA): TGTGCCAGCAGTATCCGACGGACTGAAAAACTGTTTTTT.

The chain employs TRBV7-2 and TRBJ2-7; a possible D gene is TRBD2 (6 bases). Trimming pared 1 base from V and 2 bases from J, leaving 12 bases between. The CDR3 is 15 residues long. Germline CDR1 is SGHTA and CDR2 is FQGNSA. Here the CDR3 reads CASSLEEASAYEQYF. CDR3 sequence (DNA): TGTGCCAGCAGCTTAGAAGAGGCTAGCGCCTACGAGCAGTACTTC.

V is TRBV19 and J is TRBJ2-2, with D uncertain. The V end lost 10 bases, the J end lost 7 bases, and 7 bases lay between the germline ends. The CDR3 is 10 residues long. CDR1 LNHDA and CDR2 SQIVND come from the germline V gene (reference sequence). CDR3 sequence: CATYFGELFF. The CDR3 DNA reads as TGTGCCACCTACTTCGGGGAGCTGTTTTTT.

The chain employs TRBV7-9 and TRBJ2-2; D ambiguous. V was shortened by 4 bases and J by 3 bases, with 21 bases between the two germline ends. The germline gives CDR1 SEHNR, CDR2 FQNEAQ (reference sequence). This CDR3 contains 18 residues. The CDR3, as DNA: TGTGCCAGCAGCTCCATTAGGTCGGACGGAAGAGACACCGGGGAGCTGTTTTTT. Translation gives CASSSIRSDGRDTGELFF.

The V gene is TRBV28, the J gene TRBJ2-5, with 10 nucleotides matching TRBD2. The CDR3 is made up of 16 amino acids. Trimming at V came to 3 bases and at J to 5 bases, leaving 9 bases not matched to a gene. Germline V gives CDR1 MDHEN, CDR2 SYDVKM. The CDR3 sequence is CASSFPSGGAAETQYF. The CDR3 DNA follows: TGTGCCAGCAGTTTTCCAAGCGGGGGGGCTGCGGAGACCCAGTACTTC.

CDR3 sequence (DNA): TGCGCCAGCAGCCCGGGGACGGGACGGGGAATCGAGCAGTACTTC. Translation: CASSPGTGRGIEQYF. V is TRBV4-3 and J is TRBJ2-7; D tentatively reads TRBD1 or TRBD2 (5 bases each). CDR1 and CDR2 (germline): LGHNA, YSLEER. The CDR3 extends over 15 amino acids. V lost 4 bases, J lost 6 bases, and 19 bases lay in between.

The gene calls are TRBV7-3 and TRBJ1-1, with D unresolved. Trimming took off 0 bases at V and 1 base at J, with 15 bases between the two ends. From germline, CDR1 is SGHTA and CDR2 FQGTGA. The CDR3 runs 17 residues. The CDR3 reads CASSLTAGGGKNTEAFF. The CDR3 DNA reads as TGTGCCAGCAGCTTAACCGCGGGCGGAGGAAAGAACACTGAAGCTTTCTTT.

In DNA, the CDR3 is TGCGCCAGCAGTGAAATAGCGGGAGGGCCTGCAGAGACCCAGTACTTC. Its translation is CASSEIAGGPAETQYF. The chain joins TRBV10-2 to TRBJ2-5; TRBD2 aligns across 11 bases. This CDR3 spans 16 amino acids. CDR1 and CDR2 from the germline V gene are WSHSY and SAAADI. The ends lost 3 bases at V and 4 bases at J; junction bases unmatched: 7.

CDR3 protein: CASSQDGTSGNREQFF. As DNA, the CDR3 is TGCGCCAGCAGCCAAGACGGGACTAGCGGGAATCGGGAGCAGTTCTTC. This chain uses TRBV4-3 with TRBJ2-1; 13 bases are shared with TRBD2. V was clipped by 0 bases and J by 10 bases; unmatched bases: 6. CDR1 is LGHNA and CDR2 is YSLEER in the germline V gene. The CDR3 has 16 amino acids.

The chain joins TRBV9 to TRBJ1-4; TRBD1 matches 7 bases. The germline V gene has CDR1 SGDLS and CDR2 YYNGEE. The CDR3 runs 15 residues. Losses at the gene ends were 0 bases for V and 5 bases for J; bases not matched to a gene: 4. This chain's CDR3 is CASSVGGTVNEKLFF. In DNA, the CDR3 is TGTGCCAGCAGCGTAGGGGGGACAGTGAATGAAAAACTGTTTTTT.

This clone was detected a few times. The genes are TRBV18 and TRBJ1-1; D is ambiguous. The germline V gene encodes CDR1 KGHSH and CDR2 LQKENI. The CDR3 runs 15 residues. Trimming stripped 2 bases from V and 0 bases from J, with 10 bases between. CDR3 residues: CASSPTGSLNTEAFF. In DNA, the CDR3 is TGTGCCAGCTCACCAACTGGCAGCTTGAACACTGAAGCTTTCTTT.

V gene TRBV27 combines with J gene TRBJ2-1; D is possibly TRBD2 (5 bases). Trimming took 6 bases from V and 2 from J, leaving 14 bases between them. Germline assignment: CDR1 MNHEY and CDR2 SMNVEV (reference sequence). CDR3 size: 15 residues. As DNA, the CDR3 is TGTGCCAGCAGCCCCGGGGTGGTTCCCTACAATGAGCAGTTCTTC. Its translation: CASSPGVVPYNEQFF.

The V gene is TRBV3-1 (or the pseudogene TRBV3-2), the J gene TRBJ2-7, with 8 nucleotides matching TRBD1. This CDR3 has 14 residues. V was pared by 7 bases and J by 3 bases, with 8 bases of the junction left unmatched. Germline CDR1 is LGHDT and CDR2 is YNNKEL (reference sequence). CDR3 sequence: CASTDRGTRYEQYF. The CDR3 nucleotides are TGTGCCAGCACCGACAGGGGCACTCGCTACGAGCAGTACTTC.

The rearrangement uses TRBV21-1 and TRBJ1-1. TRBV21-1 is marked as a pseudogene. This CDR3 contains 16 residues. CDR3 in DNA: TGTGCCAGCTCCTCAAGGGCGCCGGCGAGGAACACTGAAGCTTTCTTT. It encodes CASSSRAPARNTEAFF.

CDR3 protein: CASSIGEGVYLPYEQYF. The CDR3 nucleotides are TGTGCCAGTAGTATAGGGGAAGGAGTTTACCTTCCCTACGAGCAGTACTTC. This chain links TRBV19 with TRBJ2-7; D is unclear. V lost 1 base and J lost 2, with 18 bases in between. This CDR3 has 17 amino acids. Germline V gives CDR1 LNHDA, CDR2 SQIVND (reference sequence). Filled out from reference TRBV19 and TRBJ2-7, the complete variable domain reads DGGITQSPKYLFRKEGQNVTLSCEQNLNHDAMYWYRQDPGQGLRLIYYSQIVNDFQKGDIAEGYSVSREKKESFPLTVTSAQKNPTAFYLCASSIGEGVYLPYEQYFGPGTRLTVT.

The V and J genes are TRBV28 and TRBJ2-3, with 15 bases identical to TRBD2. The CDR3 extends over 20 amino acids. Germline values: CDR1 MDHEN, CDR2 SYDVKM. The J segment lost 0 bases and the V segment lost 5 bases, leaving 12 bases of the junction unmatched. The CDR3 DNA follows: TGTGCCAGCAGTGCAGGACTAGCGGGGGGGAAGTACCCCAGCACAGATACGCAGTATTTT. Its protein is CASSAGLAGGKYPSTDTQYF.

V and J are TRBV7-8 and TRBJ2-7; D call uncertain. With 1 base removed from V and 2 bases from J, the gap between germline ends came to 9 bases. Germline lookup yields CDR1 SGHVS and CDR2 FQNEAQ. The CDR3 loop spans 14 amino acids. Written as DNA, the CDR3 is TGTGCCAGCAGCTTAGGGCCCGCCACCTACGAGCAGTACTTC. Amino acids: CASSLGPATYEQYF.

This chain joins TRBV5-1 and TRBJ2-3; 10 nucleotides line up with TRBD2. This CDR3 region has 16 residues. V lost 4 bases, J lost 0 bases, and 5 bases stayed unmatched. CDR1 is SGHRS, CDR2 YFSETQ, per germline. The CDR3 protein is CASSLPSGRSTDTQYF. The CDR3 nucleotides read TGCGCCAGCAGCCTACCTAGCGGGAGAAGCACAGATACGCAGTATTTT.